Sequencing of this T cell receptor beta chain was carried out in a study of CD8 T cells in Susac syndrome. The CDR3 totals 17 residues. Germline V gene lookup returns CDR1 GTSNPN and CDR2 SVGIG (reference sequence). Trimming pared 2 bases from V and 2 bases from J, leaving 16 bases between. Random hexamers were used to reverse transcribe the RNA input (roughly 0.5 to 1 ug). Amplification of TCR beta CDR3 used immunoSEQ multiplex PCR across 54 Vbeta and 13 Jbeta. TCRdb redid the calling of the immunoSEQ multiplex PCR reads with MiXCR, one entry per CDR3 protein. The repertoire holds about 200,000 distinct CDR3 sequences, with roughly 94% as singletons. Sequencing of TCR beta, carried out with a high-throughput approach, was applied to CD8+ and CD4+ T cells from the blood. TEMRA cells were enriched by FACS, while CD8+ and CD4+ T cells were obtained through a negative isolation that was performed magnetically.

This chain connects TRBV30 to TRBJ1-6; D is uncertain. Sequenced sample: CD4+ T cells from PBMCs. This clonotype originated in a human donor with multiple sclerosis. CDR3 protein: CAWSPTRTGTYNSPLHF. CDR3 in DNA: TGTGCCTGGAGTCCTACCCGGACGGGAACCTATAATTCACCCCTCCACTTT.